The next 29 T cell receptor beta chains were all read from a single sample in a study of blood T cells in healthy people across ages. A second PCR of about 7 to 11 cycles used a sample-barcoded 5' primer and a J-beta primer mix. Via MiXCR, TCRdb re-called the 5' RACE reads, giving one row per CDR3 protein. The sample contains 600,000 to 850,000 distinct CDR3 sequences, 20% to 25% of which appear only once. These sequences were also reported in another study, on T cells of mothers and their children.

The specimen was blood. These receptors all stem from a boy aged 10-17 years in good health.

The chain combines TRBV5-1 with TRBJ1-1; D gene ambiguous. The V end lost 2 bases, the J end lost 6 bases, and 17 bases lay between the germline ends. Germline assignment: CDR1 SGHRS and CDR2 YFSETQ. This CDR3 contains 15 residues. This CDR3 is CASSFSELGSAEAFF. For the CDR3, the DNA is TGCGCCAGCAGCTTTTCGGAGCTGGGGAGCGCTGAAGCTTTCTTT. Filled out from reference TRBV5-1 and TRBJ1-1, the complete variable domain reads KAGVTQTPRYLIKTRGQQVTLSCSPISGHRSVSWYQQTPGQGLQFLFEYFSETQRNKGNFPGRFSGRQFSNSRSEMNVSTLELGDSALYLCASSFSELGSAEAFFGQGTRLTVV.

This chain uses TRBV29-1 with TRBJ2-7; the D gene is possibly TRBD1 (5 bases). V lost 7 bases and J 3 bases, leaving 22 bases between the germline ends. The CDR3 spans 15 residues. Germline CDR1 and CDR2: SQVTM and ANQGSEA. As DNA, the CDR3 is TGCAGCGCCGCCCTATCAGGGTACTATCGCTACGAGCAGTACTTC. It specifies CSAALSGYYRYEQYF.

The chain employs TRBV20-1 and TRBJ2-7; TRBD1 matches at 7 bases. From germline, CDR1 is DFQATT and CDR2 SNEGSKA (reference sequence). V shed 6 bases, J shed 6 bases, and the junction held 5 bases outside the gene matches. This CDR3 has 11 amino acids. Here the CDR3 reads CSARRTGEQYF. CDR3 nucleotides: TGCAGTGCGAGACGGACAGGCGAGCAGTACTTC.

This clonotype was recorded a few times. The chain couples TRBV7-9 to TRBJ2-5; D remains ambiguous. The CDR3 has 13 amino acids. Germline V gene data show CDR1 as SEHNR and CDR2 as FQNEAQ (reference sequence). V was shortened by 0 bases and J by 5 bases, with 7 bases between the two germline ends. In nucleotides, the CDR3 is TGTGCCAGCAGCTTAGCTGAGAAGGAGACCCAGTACTTC. Its translation is CASSLAEKETQYF. The variable domain in full, completed from reference TRBV7-9 and TRBJ2-5, reads DTGVSQNPRHKITKRGQNVTFRCDPISEHNRLYWYRQTLGQGPEFLTYFQNEAQLEKSRLLSDRFSAERPKGSFSTLEIQRTEQGDSAMYLCASSLAEKETQYFGPGTRLLVL.

There are a few counts of this clonotype. The V and J genes are TRBV6-6 and TRBJ2-1, with D possibly matching TRBD1 (6 bases). Trimming took 4 bases from V and 1 from J, leaving 11 bases between them. Germline lookup yields CDR1 MNHNY and CDR2 SVGAGI (reference sequence). This CDR3 has 15 residues. CDR3 sequence: CASSFEGGSYNEQFF. The CDR3 DNA sequence: TGTGCCAGCAGTTTCGAAGGGGGTTCCTACAATGAGCAGTTCTTC.

This clonotype was found a few times. The chain joins TRBV19 to TRBJ2-7; 8 nucleotides line up with TRBD1. With V trimmed by 3 bases and J by 5 bases, 6 bases remained unmatched. Germline CDR1 LNHDA, CDR2 SQIVND (reference sequence). The CDR3 runs to 14 residues. In nucleotides, the CDR3 is TGTGCCAGTAGTATGTGGGACAGGAGCAACGAGCAGTACTTC. Translation: CASSMWDRSNEQYF.

This clonotype has a handful of counts. This chain joins TRBV12-3 or TRBV12-4 and TRBJ2-5; D gene uncertain. V lost 6 bases and J 0 bases, leaving 17 bases between the germline ends. This CDR3 has 16 residues. For the CDR3, the DNA is TGTGCCAGCAGCCCAGACTCATTCTCGTACCAAGAGACCCAGTACTTC. It yields the protein CASSPDSFSYQETQYF.

This clonotype appeared a few times. This chain connects TRBV12-3 or TRBV12-4 to TRBJ2-1, with D perhaps TRBD1 or TRBD2 (5 bases each). There are 15 residues in the CDR3. With 2 bases removed from V and 3 bases from J, the gap between germline ends came to 11 bases. CDR3 DNA: TGTGCCAGCAGTTTAATCAGGGACCTCTACAATGAGCAGTTCTTC. It translates to CASSLIRDLYNEQFF.

This clonotype was seen more than once but under ten times. This chain connects TRBV28 to TRBJ1-1, with 8 positions matching TRBD1. The CDR3 length is 15 residues. CDR1 and CDR2 from the germline V gene are MDHEN and SYDVKM. The V segment lost 6 bases and the J segment 2 bases; nucleotides outside the gene matches: 8. CDR3: CASRTDRGANTEAFF. CDR3 nucleotide sequence: TGTGCCAGCAGAACCGACAGGGGTGCCAACACTGAAGCTTTCTTT.

This clonotype was counted a few times. This chain uses TRBV10-3 with TRBJ1-2, with D unresolved. This CDR3 contains 16 residues. CDR1 is ENHRY and CDR2 is SYGVKD in the germline V gene. Trimming took 0 bases from V and 7 from J, leaving 18 bases between them. Here the CDR3 reads CAISESEGAPSFGYTF. DNA of the CDR3: TGTGCCATCAGTGAGTCGGAAGGAGCCCCCTCATTTGGCTACACCTTC.

In its sample, this clonotype was seen a few times. The chain uses TRBV6-2 or TRBV6-3 and TRBJ2-7, with D possibly TRBD2 on 5 matching bases. The CDR3 is 13 amino acids. V was trimmed by 7 bases and J by 3 bases, leaving 13 bases between them. CDR1 and CDR2 (germline): MNHEY, SVGEGT. The CDR3 nucleotides read TGTGCCAGCACTAAACTAGACGACTACGAGCAGTACTTC. It encodes CASTKLDDYEQYF.

The V and J genes are TRBV28 and TRBJ1-4; TRBD1 matches at 8 bases. The CDR3 length is 15 residues. Germline V gene data show CDR1 as MDHEN and CDR2 as SYDVKM. After removal of 6 bases from V and 4 bases from J, the junction contained 7 bases not matched to a gene. The CDR3 nucleotides read TGTGCCAGCAGAGTGACAGGGGCCCTTAATGAAAAACTGTTTTTT. Translation gives CASRVTGALNEKLFF.

This sequence joins TRBV6-2 or TRBV6-3 and TRBJ1-1, with TRBD1 matching over 8 bases. This CDR3 region has 15 residues. V shed 6 bases, J shed 0 bases, and the junction held 6 bases outside the gene matches. CDR1 MNHEY and CDR2 SVGEGT come from the germline V gene. CDR3 in DNA: TGTGCCAGCAGCCCCAGGGGGCAAGTGAACACTGAAGCTTTCTTT. This codes for CASSPRGQVNTEAFF.

Comments on this clonotype: Germline is not matched at one junction end, which may reflect a read error. The rearrangement joins TRBV9 to TRBJ1-2; the D is unclear. The CDR3 has 15 amino acids. CDR1 is SGDLS and CDR2 is YYNGEE in the germline V gene. The CDR3 nucleotides are TGTGCCAGCAGCGTAGAGGGCGGAGGTAACTATGCCTACACCTTC. Residues: CASSVEGGGNYAYTF.

The chain combines TRBV7-9 with TRBJ1-1; D is unresolved. The V gene's germline CDR1 is SEHNR and CDR2 FQNEAQ (reference sequence). Trimming removed 1 base from V and 0 bases from J, with 18 bases in between. The CDR3 runs to 18 residues. In DNA form, the CDR3 reads TGTGCCAGCAGCTTAGGCCCCGTGACAAGTCCCATGAACACTGAAGCTTTCTTT. Translated: CASSLGPVTSPMNTEAFF.

This clonotype was counted only a few times. The J gene is TRBJ2-5, the V gene TRBV9; 11 nucleotides agree with TRBD2. The tail of the sequence fits TRBJ2-7 better, so the J call may be wrong. The CDR3 is made up of 17 amino acids. Germline V gene lookup returns CDR1 SGDLS and CDR2 YYNGEE. The CDR3 nucleotides are TGTGCCAGCAGTGAAGACGCTAGCGGGGGGAACTCCTACGAGCAGTACTTC. Translation: CASSEDASGGNSYEQYF.

This clonotype occurred a few times. The gene calls are TRBV7-3 and TRBJ2-3; 12 bases fit TRBD2. Unmatched junction bases numbered 5, after V lost 5 bases and J lost 5 bases. The germline gives CDR1 SGHTA, CDR2 FQGTGA. This CDR3 is built from 15 residues. In DNA, the CDR3 is TGTGCCAGCAGCCCGGGGGGACTAGCGGGAGATACGCAGTATTTT. Its protein is CASSPGGLAGDTQYF.

The V and J genes are TRBV29-1 and TRBJ2-5; weak D call: TRBD2 (7 bases). V was shortened by 0 bases and J by 0 bases, with 11 bases between the two germline ends. Germline values: CDR1 SQVTM, CDR2 ANQGSEA. The CDR3 loop spans 15 amino acids. The CDR3 spells CSVEEGGGYQETQYF. CDR3 in DNA: TGCAGCGTTGAAGAAGGGGGGGGGTACCAAGAGACCCAGTACTTC.

The V call is TRBV7-2, the J call TRBJ2-1; 8 bases align to TRBD2. With 5 bases clipped from V and 7 bases from J, the junction kept 7 bases outside the gene matches. This CDR3 has 14 amino acids. Per the germline V gene, CDR1 is SGHTA and CDR2 is FQGNSA. The CDR3 sequence is CASSVGGAGNEQFF. CDR3 nucleotide sequence: TGTGCCAGCAGCGTCGGGGGGGCCGGGAATGAGCAGTTCTTC.

This clonotype was observed a single time. J is TRBJ1-1 and V is TRBV29-1; the D gene is possibly TRBD1 (5 bases). Germline lookup yields CDR1 SQVTM and CDR2 ANQGSEA. The CDR3 consists of 14 residues. Trimming shortened V by 6 bases and J by 0 bases, and 14 bases separated the two germline ends. The CDR3 DNA is TGCAGCGTGATGGAAGGGACTATGAACACTGAAGCTTTCTTT. It encodes CSVMEGTMNTEAFF.

J is TRBJ2-2 and V is TRBV6-1; D might be TRBD1 (5 bases). The CDR3 has 14 residues. Germline V gene sequence: CDR1 MNHNS, CDR2 SASEGT. Trimming stripped 9 bases from V and 0 bases from J, with 11 bases between. The CDR3 DNA reads as TGTGCCAGTGGGGCAGGGCCGAACACCGGGGAGCTGTTTTTT. It codes for CASGAGPNTGELFF.

The CDR3 region has the DNA TGCAGTGCTGTTTCAGGACAGGGACCCTCACCCCTCCACTTT. This encodes CSAVSGQGPSPLHF. This chain joins TRBV20-1 and TRBJ1-6, with 8 bases lining up with TRBD1. V gave up 5 bases and J gave up 10 bases; unmatched junction bases: 10. This CDR3 region has 14 residues. The germline V gene encodes CDR1 DFQATT and CDR2 SNEGSKA (reference sequence).

The chain joins TRBV12-3 or TRBV12-4 to TRBJ2-7, with D perhaps TRBD1 (5 bases). This CDR3 has 15 amino acids. V dropped 3 bases and J dropped 0 bases, with 12 bases sitting between them. DNA of the CDR3: TGTGCCAGCAGTTTTTCCGACAGCAGCTCCTACGAGCAGTACTTC. Amino acid sequence: CASSFSDSSSYEQYF.

This clonotype was detected ten times or more. This chain connects TRBV12-3 or TRBV12-4 to TRBJ2-1, with D unclear. This CDR3 is built from 13 residues. The V and J ends lost 4 bases and 0 bases respectively, with 4 bases between them. The CDR3 reads CASSSNSYNEQFF. In nucleotides, the CDR3 is TGTGCCAGCAGTTCGAACTCCTACAATGAGCAGTTCTTC.

The chain couples TRBV21-1 to TRBJ2-7; the table's TRBD1 call for D was not verified on the DNA. TRBV21-1 is a pseudogene locus. The CDR3 has 14 amino acids. In DNA, the CDR3 is TGTGCCAGCAGCAACGGGACAGGCTTCTACGAGCAGTACTTC. It codes for CASSNGTGFYEQYF.

A few counts support this clonotype. It is unclear where the CDR3 begins or ends on the DNA, so no DNA is shown, and the CDR3 is as TCRdb lists it. The gene calls are TRBV12-3 or TRBV12-4 and TRBJ1-1; TRBD1 reflects the table's D call only, with no check against the DNA. The CDR3 numbers 12 amino acids, ends counted. The CDR3 here is CASSFGGGAGFF.

In its sample, this clonotype was seen a few times. The chain carries TRBV5-1 and TRBJ2-1; TRBD2 matches at 11 bases. V lost 4 bases to trimming and J lost 2 bases; unmatched junction nucleotides: 11. Germline V CDR1 and CDR2: SGHRS, YFSETQ. The CDR3 consists of 18 residues. CDR3 nucleotides: TGCGCCAGCAGCGGGGATAGCGGGAGGGCCTATCCCTACAATGAGCAGTTCTTC. Protein: CASSGDSGRAYPYNEQFF.

This clonotype occurred a few times. This rearrangement joins TRBV4-3 to TRBJ2-7; no clear D. Per the germline V gene, CDR1 is LGHNA and CDR2 is YSLEER. This CDR3 has 17 residues. Between the trimmed V and J ends, which lost 1 base and 2 bases, there was a span of 18 bases. The chain's CDR3 is CASSQGVVRQAPYEQYF. In nucleotides, the CDR3 is TGCGCCAGCAGCCAAGGCGTTGTTCGGCAGGCCCCCTACGAGCAGTACTTC.

On this clonotype itself: A junction end diverges from the germline sequence, so it may reflect a read error. This rearrangement joins TRBV7-7 to TRBJ1-4; D is undetermined. Per germline, CDR1 SSHAT and CDR2 FNYEAQ (reference sequence). The CDR3 extends over 15 amino acids. As DNA, the CDR3 is TGTGCTAGCAGCTTAGTGGCTGGGACTAATGAAAAACTGTTTTTT. Translation gives CASSLVAGTNEKLFF.